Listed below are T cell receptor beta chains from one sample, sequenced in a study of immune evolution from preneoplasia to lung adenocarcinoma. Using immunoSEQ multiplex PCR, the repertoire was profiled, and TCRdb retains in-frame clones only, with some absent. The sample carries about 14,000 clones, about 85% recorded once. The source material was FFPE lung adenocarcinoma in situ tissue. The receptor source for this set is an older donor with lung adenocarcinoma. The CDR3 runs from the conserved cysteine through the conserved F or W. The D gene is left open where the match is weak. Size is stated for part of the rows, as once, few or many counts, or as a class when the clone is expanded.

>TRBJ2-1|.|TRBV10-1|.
TGCGCCAGCAGTGAGTCGTCGGCTCTGAGGCAGTTCTTC
CASSESSALRQFF
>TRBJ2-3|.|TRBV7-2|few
TGTGCCAGCAGCCCGGCCGGCACCACAGATACGCAGTATTTT
CASSPAGTTDTQYF
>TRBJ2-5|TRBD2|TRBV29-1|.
TGCAGCGTTGAAGGGACTAGCGGGAGGGTAGAGACCCAGTACTTC
CSVEGTSGRVETQYF
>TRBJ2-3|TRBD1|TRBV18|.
TGTGCCAGCTCGCAGGGACAGGGAGGGACAGATACGCAGTATTTT
CASSQGQGGTDTQYF
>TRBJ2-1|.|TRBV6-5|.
TGTGCCAGCAGGGATACGGTCAATGAGCAGTTCTTC
CASRDTVNEQFF
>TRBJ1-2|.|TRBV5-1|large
TGCGCCAGCAGCTTGGAAGGGGAACACTATGGCTACACCTTC
CASSLEGEHYGYTF
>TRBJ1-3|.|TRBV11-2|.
TGTGCCAGCAGCTCCACCTCTGGAAACACCATATATTTT
CASSSTSGNTIYF
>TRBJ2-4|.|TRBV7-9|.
TGTGCCAGCAGTTGGGGTGGGGACAGCGGGGACATTCAGTACTTC
CASSWGGDSGDIQYF
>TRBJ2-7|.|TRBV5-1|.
TGCGCCAGCAGCCCCCACAGCGACAGGGAGCAGTACTTC
CASSPHSDREQYF
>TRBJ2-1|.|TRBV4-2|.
TGTGCCAGCAGCCAAGAGGGGGACGGGAGCAGTGAGCAGTTCTTC
CASSQEGDGSSEQFF
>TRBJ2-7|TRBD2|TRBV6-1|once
TGTGCCAGCAGTGAAGACCTAGCGGGAGGGGGGGAGCAGTACTTC
CASSEDLAGGGEQYF
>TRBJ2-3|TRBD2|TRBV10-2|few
TGCGCCAGCAGTGTGGGGACTAACACAGATACGCAGTATTTT
CASSVGTNTDTQYF
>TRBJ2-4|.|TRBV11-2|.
TGTGCCAGCAGCTTAGGGCTAGGAAACATTCAGTACTTC
CASSLGLGNIQYF
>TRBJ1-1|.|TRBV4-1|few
TGCGCCAGCAGCCAAGTTATCACGGAGATGGTGAACACTGAAGCTTTCTTT
CASSQVITEMVNTEAFF
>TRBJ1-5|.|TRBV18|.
TGTGCCAGCTCACCACAGGGGGTCGGCAATCAGCCCCAGCATTTT
CASSPQGVGNQPQHF
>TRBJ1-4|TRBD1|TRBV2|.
TGTGCCAGCAGGAGGGACAGGACTAATGAAAAACTGTTTTTT
CASRRDRTNEKLFF
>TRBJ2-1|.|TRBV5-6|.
TGTGCCAGCAGCTTGCGTAGTAATGAGCAGTTCTTC
CASSLRSNEQFF
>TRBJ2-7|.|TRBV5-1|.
TGCGCCAGCAGCGTCGGGGGCACTCCTACGGAGCAGTACTTC
CASSVGGTPTEQYF
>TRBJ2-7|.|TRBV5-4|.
TGTGCCAGCAGCCAGGACCTTACCCCCTCCTACGAGCAGTACTTC
CASSQDLTPSYEQYF
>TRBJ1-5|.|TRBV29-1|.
TGCAGCGTTCGTGAGTCTTACAATCAGCCCCAGCATTTT
CSVRESYNQPQHF
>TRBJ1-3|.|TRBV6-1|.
TGTGCCAGCAGCGCAGGGAGGAACACCATATATTTT
CASSAGRNTIYF
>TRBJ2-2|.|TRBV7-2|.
TGTGCCAGCAGCTTACTGGCGGGAGAGCTGTTTTTT
CASSLLAGELFF
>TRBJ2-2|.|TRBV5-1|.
TGCGCCAGCAGCACACAATACGGGTTTGGCACCGGGGAGCTGTTTTTT
CASSTQYGFGTGELFF
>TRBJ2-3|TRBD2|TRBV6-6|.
TGTGCCAGCAACCTAGAGCGGGAGAGGTGGGATACGCAGTATTTT
CASNLERERWDTQYF
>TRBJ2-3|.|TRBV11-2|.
TGTGCCAGCAGCTTTCCCGGGGAGAGCACAGATACGCAGTATTTT
CASSFPGESTDTQYF
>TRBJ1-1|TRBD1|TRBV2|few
TGTGCCAGCAGCCTCAGCCAGGGGGTGCACACTGAAGCTTTCTTT
CASSLSQGVHTEAFF
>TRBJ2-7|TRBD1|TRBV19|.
TGTGCCAGTAGGGAGGCCGGGACAGGGGTCTACGAGCAGTACTTC
CASREAGTGVYEQYF
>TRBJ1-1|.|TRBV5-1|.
TGCGCCAGCAGCCAATTAGGGGGAGGGAACACTGAAGCTTTCTTT
CASSQLGGGNTEAFF
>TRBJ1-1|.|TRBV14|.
TGTGCCAGCAGGTCACAAGGGGCGAACACTGAAGCTTTCTTT
CASRSQGANTEAFF
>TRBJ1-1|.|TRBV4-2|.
TGTGCCAGCACAAGATCAGGGAGTGAGTACACTGAAGCTTTCTTT
CASTRSGSEYTEAFF
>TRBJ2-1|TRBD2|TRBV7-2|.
TGTGCCAGTAGAACCCGGGGTAGCGGGAGCGGGGGTGAGCAGTTCTTC
CASRTRGSGSGGEQFF
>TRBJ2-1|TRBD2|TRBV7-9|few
TGTGCCAGCAGCTTAACCTTAGCGGGGGGGAAGTTCTTC
CASSLTLAGGKFF
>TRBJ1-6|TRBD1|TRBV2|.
TGTGCCAGCAGTCAGGGGGGAGCTAATTCACCCCTCCACTTT
CASSQGGANSPLHF
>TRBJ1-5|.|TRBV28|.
TGTGCCAGCAGTCTACCGGGCAGAGGGGCAAGTCAGCCCCAGCATTTT
CASSLPGRGASQPQHF
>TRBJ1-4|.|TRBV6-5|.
TGTGCCAGCAGATCGACAGCAGCCGAAAAACTGTTTTTT
CASRSTAAEKLFF
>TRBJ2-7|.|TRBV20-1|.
TGCAGTGCTGAGGGGTCGTACGAGCAGTACTTC
CSAEGSYEQYF
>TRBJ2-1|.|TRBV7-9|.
TGTGCCAGCAGCTTAATGAGGAACCGGGGGAATGAGCAGTTCTTC
CASSLMRNRGNEQFF
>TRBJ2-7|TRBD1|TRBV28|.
TGTGCCGGCCGAGACAGGGGGTCGGAGCAGTACTTC
CAGRDRGSEQYF
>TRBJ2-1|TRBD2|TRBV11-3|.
TGTGCCAGCAGCTTAGGCCTTGGGACTAGCGGGAAGGATGAGCAGTTCTTC
CASSLGLGTSGKDEQFF
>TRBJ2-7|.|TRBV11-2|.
TGTGCCAGCAGCTCCACAGGGACTCGGGAGCAGTACTTC
CASSSTGTREQYF
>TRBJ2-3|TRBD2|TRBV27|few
TGTGCCAGCAGTTTCAACACGGGACTAGCGGGAGTCCGCACAGATACGCAGTATTTT
CASSFNTGLAGVRTDTQYF
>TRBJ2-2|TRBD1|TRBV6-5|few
TGTGCCAGCAGAGGGACAGGGTACACCGGGGAGCTGTTTTTT
CASRGTGYTGELFF
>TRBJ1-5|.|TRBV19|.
TGTGCCAGTAGTATAGGGTCCCGGCCCCAGCATTTT
CASSIGSRPQHF
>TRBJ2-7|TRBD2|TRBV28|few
TGTGCCAGCACTCTTGCGGGAGACTCCTACGAGCAGTACTTC
CASTLAGDSYEQYF
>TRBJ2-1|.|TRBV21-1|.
TGTGCCAGCAGCAAAGGGGAGGTAAGCGGGAGGGGGAATGAGCAGTTCTTC
CASSKGEVSGRGNEQFF
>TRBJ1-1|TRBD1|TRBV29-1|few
TGCAGCGTTCAGGGACAGCGGGGAACTGAAGCTTTCTTT
CSVQGQRGTEAFF
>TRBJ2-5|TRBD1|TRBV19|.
TGTGCCAGTAGTATAGGAAGGCTGGGACAGCACCAAGAGACCCAGTACTTC
CASSIGRLGQHQETQYF
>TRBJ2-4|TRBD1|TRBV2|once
TGTGCCAGCAGTGAAGTTGGACAGGGGTTCAACATTCAGTACTTC
CASSEVGQGFNIQYF
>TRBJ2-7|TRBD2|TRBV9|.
TGTGCCAGCAGCGTGGGCGGGAGGGCCCAGGAGCAGTACTTC
CASSVGGRAQEQYF